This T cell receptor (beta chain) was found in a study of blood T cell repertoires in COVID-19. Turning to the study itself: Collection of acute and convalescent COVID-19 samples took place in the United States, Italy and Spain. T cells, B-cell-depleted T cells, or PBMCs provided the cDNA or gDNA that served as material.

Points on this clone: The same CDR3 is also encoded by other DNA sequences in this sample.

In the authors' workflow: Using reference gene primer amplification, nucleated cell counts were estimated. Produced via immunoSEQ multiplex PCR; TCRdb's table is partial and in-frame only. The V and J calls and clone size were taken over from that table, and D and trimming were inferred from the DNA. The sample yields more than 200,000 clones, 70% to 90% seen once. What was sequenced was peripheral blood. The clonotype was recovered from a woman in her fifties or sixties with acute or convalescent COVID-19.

CDR3 protein: CASSAIPERSYSNQPQHF. The CDR3 DNA is TGTGCCAGCAGCGCAATACCCGAAAGGAGCTATAGCAATCAGCCCCAGCATTTT. This chain links TRBV9 with TRBJ1-5; unclear D gene. CDR1 and CDR2 (germline): SGDLS, YYNGEE. The germline V and J ends were trimmed by 3 bases and 0 bases, with 19 bases remaining between them. The CDR3 is 18 amino acids.